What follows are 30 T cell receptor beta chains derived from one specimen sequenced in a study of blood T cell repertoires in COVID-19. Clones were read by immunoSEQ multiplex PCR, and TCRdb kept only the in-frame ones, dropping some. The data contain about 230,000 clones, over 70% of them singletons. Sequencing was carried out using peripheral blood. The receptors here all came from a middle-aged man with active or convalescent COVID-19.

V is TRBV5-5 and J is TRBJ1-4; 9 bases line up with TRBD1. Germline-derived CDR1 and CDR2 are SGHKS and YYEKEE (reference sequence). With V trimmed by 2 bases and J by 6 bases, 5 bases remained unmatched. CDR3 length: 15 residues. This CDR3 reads CASSLRDREYEKLFF. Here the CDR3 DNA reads TGTGCCAGCAGCTTAAGGGACAGGGAGTATGAAAAACTGTTTTTT.

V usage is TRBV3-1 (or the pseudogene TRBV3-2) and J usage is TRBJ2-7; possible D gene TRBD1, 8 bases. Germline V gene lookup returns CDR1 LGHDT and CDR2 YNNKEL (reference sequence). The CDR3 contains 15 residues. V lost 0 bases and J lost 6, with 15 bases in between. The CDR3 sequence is CASSQDLHRGGEQYF. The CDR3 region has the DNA TGTGCCAGCAGCCAAGATCTGCACAGGGGGGGCGAGCAGTACTTC.

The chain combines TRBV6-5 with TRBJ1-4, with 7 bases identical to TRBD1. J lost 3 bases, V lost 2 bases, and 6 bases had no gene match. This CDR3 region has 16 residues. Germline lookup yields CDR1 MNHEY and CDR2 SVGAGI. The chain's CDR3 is CASSYPRQGPNEKLFF. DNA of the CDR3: TGTGCCAGCAGTTACCCTAGACAGGGACCTAATGAAAAACTGTTTTTT.

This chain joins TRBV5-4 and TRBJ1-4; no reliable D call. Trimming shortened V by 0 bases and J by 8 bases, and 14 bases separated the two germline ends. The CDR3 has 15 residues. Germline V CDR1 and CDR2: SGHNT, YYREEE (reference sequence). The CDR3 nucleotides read TGTGCCAGCAGCTTGGAAACGGGAGGTTCCGAAAAACTGTTTTTT. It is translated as CASSLETGGSEKLFF.

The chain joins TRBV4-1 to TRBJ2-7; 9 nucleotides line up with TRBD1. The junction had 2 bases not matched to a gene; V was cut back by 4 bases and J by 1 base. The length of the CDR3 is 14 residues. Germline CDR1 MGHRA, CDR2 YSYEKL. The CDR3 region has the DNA TGCGCCAGCAGCCCGGGACAGGGATCCTACGAGCAGTACTTC. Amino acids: CASSPGQGSYEQYF.

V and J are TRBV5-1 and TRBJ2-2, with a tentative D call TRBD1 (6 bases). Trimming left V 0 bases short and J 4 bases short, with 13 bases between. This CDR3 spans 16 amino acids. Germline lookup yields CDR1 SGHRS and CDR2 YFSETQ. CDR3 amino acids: CASSLAPGVSTGELFF. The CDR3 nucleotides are TGCGCCAGCAGCTTGGCCCCAGGGGTCAGCACCGGGGAGCTGTTTTTT.

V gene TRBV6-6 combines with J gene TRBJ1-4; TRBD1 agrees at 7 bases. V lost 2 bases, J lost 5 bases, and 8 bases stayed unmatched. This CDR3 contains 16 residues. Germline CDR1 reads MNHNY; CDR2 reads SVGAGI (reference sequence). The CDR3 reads CASSYPEGASNEKLFF. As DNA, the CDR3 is TGTGCCAGCAGTTACCCAGAGGGGGCGTCGAATGAAAAACTGTTTTTT.

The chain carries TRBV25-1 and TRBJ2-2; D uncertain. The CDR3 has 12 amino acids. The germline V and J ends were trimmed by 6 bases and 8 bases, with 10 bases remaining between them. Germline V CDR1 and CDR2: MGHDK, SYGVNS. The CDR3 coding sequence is TGTGCCAGCAGCCCACCGGGTGGGGAGCTGTTTTTT. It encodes CASSPPGGELFF.

Written as DNA, the CDR3 is TGCGCCAGCAGCCCTGGGACAGGGGGCGCGAGGACTGAAGCTTTCTTT. Translated, it gives CASSPGTGGARTEAFF. The chain uses TRBV5-1 and TRBJ1-1; 12 bases fit TRBD1. The CDR3 length is 16 residues. The germline gives CDR1 SGHRS, CDR2 YFSETQ. V lost 4 bases, J lost 5 bases, and 9 bases stayed unmatched.

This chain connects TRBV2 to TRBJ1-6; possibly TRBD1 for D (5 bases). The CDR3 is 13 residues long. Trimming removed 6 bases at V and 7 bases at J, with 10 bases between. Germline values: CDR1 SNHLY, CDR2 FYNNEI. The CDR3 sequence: CASRQGFNSPLHF. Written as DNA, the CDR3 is TGTGCCAGCAGGCAGGGTTTCAATTCACCCCTCCACTTT.

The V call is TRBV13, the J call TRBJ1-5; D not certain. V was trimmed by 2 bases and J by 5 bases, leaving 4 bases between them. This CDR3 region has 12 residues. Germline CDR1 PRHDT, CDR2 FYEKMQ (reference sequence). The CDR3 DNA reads TGTGCCAGCAGCTTACAGGATCAGCCCCAGCATTTT. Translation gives CASSLQDQPQHF.

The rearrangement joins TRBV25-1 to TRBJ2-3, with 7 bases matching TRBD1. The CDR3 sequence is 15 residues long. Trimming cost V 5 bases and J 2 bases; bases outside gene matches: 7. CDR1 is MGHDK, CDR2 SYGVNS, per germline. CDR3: CASSPRDSFTDTQYF. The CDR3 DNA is TGTGCCAGCAGTCCCCGGGACAGCTTCACAGATACGCAGTATTTT.

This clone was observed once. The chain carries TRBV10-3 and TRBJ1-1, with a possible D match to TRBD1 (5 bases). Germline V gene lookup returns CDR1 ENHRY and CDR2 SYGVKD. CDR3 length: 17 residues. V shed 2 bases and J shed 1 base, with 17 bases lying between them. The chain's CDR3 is CAISEPNVKGANTEAFF. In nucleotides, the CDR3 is TGTGCCATCAGTGAGCCCAACGTGAAAGGGGCGAACACTGAAGCTTTCTTT.

As DNA, the CDR3 is TGCAGCGTCCGTCCCACAGGGGGGAACACTGAAGCTTTCTTT. It specifies CSVRPTGGNTEAFF. V is TRBV29-1 and J is TRBJ1-1, with 8 bases fitting TRBD1. Germline V gene data show CDR1 as SQVTM and CDR2 as ANQGSEA. The V and J ends lost 6 bases and 1 base, in that order; junction bases with no gene match: 7. The CDR3 contains 14 residues.

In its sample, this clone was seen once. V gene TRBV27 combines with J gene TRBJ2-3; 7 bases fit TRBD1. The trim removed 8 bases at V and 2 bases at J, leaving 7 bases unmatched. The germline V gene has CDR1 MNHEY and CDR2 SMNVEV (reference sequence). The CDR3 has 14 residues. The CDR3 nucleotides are TGTGCCAGCTCTACAGGGGTGGACACAGATACGCAGTATTTT. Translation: CASSTGVDTDTQYF.

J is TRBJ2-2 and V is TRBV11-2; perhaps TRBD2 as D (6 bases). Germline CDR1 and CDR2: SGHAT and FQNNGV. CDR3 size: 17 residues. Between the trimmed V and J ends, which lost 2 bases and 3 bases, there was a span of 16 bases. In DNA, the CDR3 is TGTGCCAGCAGCTTACTTCCGGGAGTGTCTGACACCGGGGAGCTGTTTTTT. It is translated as CASSLLPGVSDTGELFF.

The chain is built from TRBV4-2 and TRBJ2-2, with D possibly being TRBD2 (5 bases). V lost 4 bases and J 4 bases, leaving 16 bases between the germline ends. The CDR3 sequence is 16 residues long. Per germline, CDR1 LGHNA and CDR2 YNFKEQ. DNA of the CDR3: TGTGCCAGCAGCCCTCTCGGGATACGGGCCACCGGGGAGCTGTTTTTT. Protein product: CASSPLGIRATGELFF.

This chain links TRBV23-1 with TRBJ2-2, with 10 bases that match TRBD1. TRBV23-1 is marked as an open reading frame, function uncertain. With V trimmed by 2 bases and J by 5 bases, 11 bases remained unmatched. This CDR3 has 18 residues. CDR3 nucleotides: TGCGCCAGCAGTCAAACCGACACTAGGACAGGGGGGACCGGGGAGCTGTTTTTT. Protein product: CASSQTDTRTGGTGELFF.

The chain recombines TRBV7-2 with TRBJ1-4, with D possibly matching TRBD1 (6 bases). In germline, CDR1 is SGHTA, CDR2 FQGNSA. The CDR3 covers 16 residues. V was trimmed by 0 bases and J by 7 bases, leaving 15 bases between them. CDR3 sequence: CASSLALGGDGEKLFF. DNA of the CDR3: TGTGCCAGCAGCTTAGCGCTAGGGGGTGACGGTGAAAAACTGTTTTTT.

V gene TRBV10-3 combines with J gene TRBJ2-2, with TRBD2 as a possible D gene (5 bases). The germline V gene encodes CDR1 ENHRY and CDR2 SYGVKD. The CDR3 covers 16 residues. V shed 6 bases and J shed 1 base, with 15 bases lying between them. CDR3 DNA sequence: TGTGCCATCAGGTATAAGGGCGGGCAGAACACCGGGGAGCTGTTTTTT. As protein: CAIRYKGGQNTGELFF.

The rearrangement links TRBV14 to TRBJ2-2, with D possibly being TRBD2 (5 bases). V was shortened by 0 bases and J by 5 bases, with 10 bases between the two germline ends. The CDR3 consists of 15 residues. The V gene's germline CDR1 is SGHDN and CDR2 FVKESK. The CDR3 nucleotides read TGTGCCAGCAGCCAAGATACCACTAGAACCGGGGAGCTGTTTTTT. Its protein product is CASSQDTTRTGELFF.

The CDR3 sequence is CASSQQLGNEQFF. CDR3 bases: TGTGCCAGCAGCCAACAACTAGGGAATGAGCAGTTCTTC. This rearrangement joins TRBV3-1 (or the pseudogene TRBV3-2) to TRBJ2-1; perhaps TRBD2 as D (5 bases). Trimming took off 2 bases at V and 7 bases at J, with 9 bases between the two ends. Germline values: CDR1 LGHDT, CDR2 YNNKEL (reference sequence). The length of the CDR3 is 13 residues.

The CDR3 bases are TGTGCCAGCAGTACAGGACAGGGGGGGACCTACGAGCAGTACTTC. Encoded protein: CASSTGQGGTYEQYF. The V call is TRBV6-5, the J call TRBJ2-7, with 10 bases matching TRBD1. The CDR3 sequence is 15 residues long. Germline assignment: CDR1 MNHEY and CDR2 SVGAGI. V was clipped by 5 bases and J by 2 bases; unmatched bases: 6.

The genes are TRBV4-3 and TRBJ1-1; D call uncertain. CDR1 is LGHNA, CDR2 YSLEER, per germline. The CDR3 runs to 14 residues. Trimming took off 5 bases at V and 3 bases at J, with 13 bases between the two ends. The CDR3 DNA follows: TGCGCCAGCAGCTCAATCGGGGTTTACACTGAAGCTTTCTTT. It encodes CASSSIGVYTEAFF.

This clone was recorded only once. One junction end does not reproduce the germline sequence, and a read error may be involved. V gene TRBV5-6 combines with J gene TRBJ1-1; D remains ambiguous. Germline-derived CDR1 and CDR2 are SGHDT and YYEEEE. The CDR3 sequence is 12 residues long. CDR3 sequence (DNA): TGTGCCAGCAGCATGTCGAACAGTGAAGCTTTCTTT. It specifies CASSMSNSEAFF.

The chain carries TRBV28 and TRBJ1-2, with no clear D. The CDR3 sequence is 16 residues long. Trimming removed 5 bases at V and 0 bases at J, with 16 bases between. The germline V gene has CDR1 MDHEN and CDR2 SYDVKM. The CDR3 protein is CASSPPPTLANYGYTF. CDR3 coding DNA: TGTGCCAGCAGTCCTCCTCCCACTCTAGCTAACTATGGCTACACCTTC.

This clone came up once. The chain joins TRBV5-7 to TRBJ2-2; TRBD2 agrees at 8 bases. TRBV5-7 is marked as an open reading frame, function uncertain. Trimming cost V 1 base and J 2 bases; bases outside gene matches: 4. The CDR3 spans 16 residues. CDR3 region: CASSLIAGGNTGELFF. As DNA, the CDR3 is TGTGCCAGCAGCTTGATCGCGGGGGGCAACACCGGGGAGCTGTTTTTT.

CDR3 nucleotide sequence: TGTGCCAGCAGCATCGGTCCGGGGGGCAATCAGCCCCAGCATTTT. Its protein product is CASSIGPGGNQPQHF. J is TRBJ1-5 and V is TRBV9, with D maybe TRBD1 (5 bases). Germline V CDR1 and CDR2: SGDLS, YYNGEE. This CDR3 comprises 15 residues. Trimming shortened V by 4 bases and J by 2 bases, and 13 bases separated the two germline ends.

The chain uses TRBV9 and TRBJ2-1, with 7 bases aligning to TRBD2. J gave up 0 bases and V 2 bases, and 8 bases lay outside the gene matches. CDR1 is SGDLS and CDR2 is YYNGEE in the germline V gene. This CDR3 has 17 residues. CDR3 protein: CASSVPSGPFSYNEQFF. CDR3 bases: TGTGCCAGCAGCGTGCCTAGCGGCCCTTTCTCCTACAATGAGCAGTTCTTC.

The DNA for the CDR3 is TGTGCCAGTACCCCCGGGACTAGCGGGGGGAAGCAGTTCTTC. Translating it yields CASTPGTSGGKQFF. V and J are TRBV19 and TRBJ2-1; 15 nucleotides line up with TRBD2. J was trimmed by 11 bases and V by 7 bases; bases with no gene match: 6. This CDR3 contains 14 residues. Germline CDR1 and CDR2: LNHDA and SQIVND (reference sequence).